This TCR beta chain was recorded in a study of T cells in Graves' hyperthyroidism and ophthalmopathy. Study-level points and caveats: Blood also held most thyroid clonotypes expanded beyond 0.001.

Researchers amplified the TCR beta CDR3 regions from RNA transcripts. The HTBI primer set served for first-round RT-PCR of the TCR CDR3. TCRdb reanalysed the multiplex PCR reads using MiXCR and keeps one entry per CDR3 protein. Of 150,000 or so distinct CDR3 sequences listed, about 20% are singletons. This clonotype was picked up many times. Its specificity is not known. Trimming pared 2 bases from V and 7 bases from J, leaving 6 bases between. The CDR3 contains 12 residues. Germline V CDR1 and CDR2: ENHRY, SYGVKD. Sequencing used blood. The chain uses TRBV10-3 and TRBJ2-4, with D hard to call. This TCR was recovered from a woman aged 50 to 60 with Graves' hyperthyroidism that later progressed to Graves' ophthalmopathy. The chain's CDR3 is CAISEGWNIQYF. CDR3 in DNA: TGTGCCATCAGTGAGGGGTGGAACATTCAGTACTTC.